This T cell receptor beta chain was observed in a study of T cells in women clearing cervical HPV infection. V lost 1 base, J lost 2 bases, and 9 bases lay in between. The CDR3 length is 14 residues. Germline loops: CDR1 SNHLY, CDR2 FYNNEI. Measured with immunoSEQ multiplex PCR; TCRdb has only the in-frame clones, and not every one. This sample contains more than 45,000 clones. Notes on this clone: The read halts 3 residues ahead of the CDR3 end, with the missing end drawn from the germline J gene.

V is TRBV2 and J is TRBJ2-7; no clear D. The receptor's source is a woman aged 18-69 years with a cervical HPV16 infection that either progressed to CIN3+ or cleared (not recorded which). The specimen sequenced was blood buffy coat. Incomplete CDR3 DNA: TGTGCCAGCAGTGAAGAGGGCCTCCCCTACGAG. Residues: CASSEEGLPYE. The whole CDR3 is CASSEEGLPYEQYF.